This entry concerns a single T cell receptor (beta chain). Antigen: not known. Per the germline V gene, CDR1 is LGHNA and CDR2 is YSLEER. The V gene lost 1 base and the J gene lost 0 bases, with 13 bases spanning the gap. The CDR3 contains 17 residues. This sample is drawn from a study of molecular identifiers for immune sequencing clone quantification. Each CDR3 protein is one row after TCRdb ran MiXCR on the PCR reads. The data contain some 680,000 distinct CDR3 sequences, 25% of them singletons. Study results and caveats: In naive cells, clones above 20 RNA copies held under 1% of molecules, whereas in effector cells they held over 98%.

The sample comprised naive CD8+ T cells from blood, with Jurkat cell RNA spiked in. Subset of the sample: FACS-sorted CD8+CD4-CCR7+CD45RA+ naive T cells. The sequence was collected from a human donor in good health. Some libraries in this study had Jurkat cell RNA spiked in. The V gene is TRBV4-3, the J gene TRBJ2-1; D unclear. The CDR3 DNA is TGCGCCAGCAGCCAAGCCGACGGACCCCGCTCCTACAATGAGCAGTTCTTC. This encodes CASSQADGPRSYNEQFF.